Below are 5 T cell receptor beta chains sequenced from a single sample in a study of T cell responses to AZD1222 COVID-19 vaccine. Only in-frame clones appear in the TCRdb table, and some are missing; sequencing was by immunoSEQ multiplex PCR. Of more than 85,000 clones listed, 80% to 90% are singletons. Sequenced material: peripheral blood, taken on day 0 of AZD1222 vaccination. The receptors derive from an adult in good health.

The chain joins TRBV27 to TRBJ2-7; 9 nucleotides match TRBD1. This CDR3 is 14 amino acids long. The V gene's germline CDR1 is MNHEY and CDR2 SMNVEV (reference sequence). With V trimmed by 8 bases and J by 5 bases, 10 bases remained unmatched. CDR3 nucleotide sequence: TGTGCCAGCCGGGGACAGGGTAGGGAACACGAGCAGTACTTC. Amino acids: CASRGQGREHEQYF.

V gene TRBV27 combines with J gene TRBJ2-1, with D perhaps matching TRBD1 (5 bases). The germline V gene has CDR1 MNHEY and CDR2 SMNVEV (reference sequence). This CDR3 spans 15 amino acids. The germline V and J ends were trimmed by 1 base and 3 bases, with 10 bases remaining between them. The CDR3 coding sequence is TGTGCCAGCAGTTTATTGGGGCCCCTCTACAATGAGCAGTTCTTC. It is translated as CASSLLGPLYNEQFF.

This chain uses TRBV7-2 with TRBJ1-2; no definite D call. The germline V gene encodes CDR1 SGHTA and CDR2 FQGNSA. This CDR3 has 14 amino acids. Trimming stripped 0 bases from V and 5 bases from J, with 10 bases between. DNA for the CDR3: TGTGCCAGCAGCTTAGCCCGGGGAGAATATGGCTACACCTTC. This encodes CASSLARGEYGYTF.

The chain's CDR3 is CASSLDRTNYGYTF. The CDR3, as DNA: TGTGCCAGCAGCTTGGACAGGACTAACTATGGCTACACCTTC. This chain joins TRBV5-6 and TRBJ1-2, with D perhaps matching TRBD1 (5 bases). Trimming removed 0 bases from V and 0 bases from J, with 6 bases in between. This CDR3 is 14 amino acids long. The germline V gene has CDR1 SGHDT and CDR2 YYEEEE.

The chain employs TRBV5-6 and TRBJ1-4; 9 bases match TRBD1. CDR3 length: 15 residues. J was trimmed by 8 bases and V by 2 bases; bases with no gene match: 7. CDR1 is SGHDT, CDR2 YYEEEE, per germline. The CDR3 bases are TGTGCCAGCAGCTTTCCGACAGGGGGTTTCGAAAAACTGTTTTTT. Encoded protein: CASSFPTGGFEKLFF.